Sequencing of this TCR beta chain was carried out in a study of T cell responses to AZD1222 COVID-19 vaccine. The CDR3 sequence is 12 residues long. CDR1 and CDR2 from the germline V gene are SGHKS and YYEKEE (reference sequence). The V and J ends lost 3 bases and 3 bases respectively, with 6 bases between them. Sequencing used immunoSEQ multiplex PCR; TCRdb keeps in-frame clones, though not all of them. Seen here are 200,000 to 300,000 clones, more than 80% observed once, and the top ten hold approximately 0.52%. This sequence originates from an adult in good health. The V gene is TRBV5-5, the J gene TRBJ1-1; D call uncertain. Sequenced here: peripheral blood, sampled on day 0 of AZD1222 vaccination. The CDR3 nucleotides read TGTGCCAGCAGCTACGGGGACACTGAAGCTTTCTTT. Residues: CASSYGDTEAFF.